This TCR beta chain is from a study of radiation and T cells in renal cell carcinoma. Profiling relied on immunoSEQ multiplex PCR, and the TCRdb table lists in-frame clones only, not all of them. The sample consists of almost 8,500 clones, around 64% of them appearing once. In regard to this clone: Antigen unknown.

Treatment specified: treatment-naive control, cytoreductive nephrectomy. Study findings and constraints: Dominant CDR3 motifs were more common in irradiated tumors than controls. Compared with controls, irradiated tumors showed greater TCR clonality. Tumor samples were small regions of around 0.94 g.

Germline V gene lookup returns CDR1 SGDLS and CDR2 YYNGEE. After removal of 0 bases from V and 1 base from J, the junction contained 10 bases not matched to a gene. The CDR3 has 19 residues. This sample comprised tumor tissue, obtained from a patient whose treatment was nephrectomy without radiotherapy. This TCR came from a man aged 60 to 75 with renal cell carcinoma. J is TRBJ2-5 and V is TRBV9; 12 bases line up with TRBD2. The DNA of the CDR3 is TGTGCCAGCAGCGTAGCAACTAGCGGGGGGCTGGGAGGCCAAGAGACCCAGTACTTC. It specifies CASSVATSGGLGGQETQYF.